The clone carrying this T cell receptor (beta chain) came up a few times. The data were obtained in a study of blood T cell repertoires in COVID-19. Study background: In each case, the material was cDNA or gDNA derived from T cells, B-cell-depleted T cells, or PBMCs.

Losses at the gene ends were 2 bases for V and 7 bases for J; bases not matched to a gene: 6. CDR1 and CDR2 from the germline V gene are MNHNY and SVGAGI (reference sequence). The CDR3 runs 15 residues. Original analysis: How many nucleated cells were present was estimated from reference gene primer amplification. Sequenced by immunoSEQ multiplex PCR; TCRdb stores in-frame clones only, minus some. That table furnishes V, J and clone size, whereas the DNA furnished D and trimming. The sample consists of over 250,000 clones, 86% of them appearing once. The rearrangement uses TRBV6-6 and TRBJ1-5; 9 positions agree with TRBD1. Material for sequencing was PBMCs or T cells enriched from blood (not recorded which). This TCR was recovered from a woman aged 18-29 years who had recovered from COVID-19. Written as DNA, the CDR3 is TGTGCCAGCAGTTACCCGGGACAGGGTCGGCAGCCCCAGCATTTT. It translates to CASSYPGQGRQPQHF.